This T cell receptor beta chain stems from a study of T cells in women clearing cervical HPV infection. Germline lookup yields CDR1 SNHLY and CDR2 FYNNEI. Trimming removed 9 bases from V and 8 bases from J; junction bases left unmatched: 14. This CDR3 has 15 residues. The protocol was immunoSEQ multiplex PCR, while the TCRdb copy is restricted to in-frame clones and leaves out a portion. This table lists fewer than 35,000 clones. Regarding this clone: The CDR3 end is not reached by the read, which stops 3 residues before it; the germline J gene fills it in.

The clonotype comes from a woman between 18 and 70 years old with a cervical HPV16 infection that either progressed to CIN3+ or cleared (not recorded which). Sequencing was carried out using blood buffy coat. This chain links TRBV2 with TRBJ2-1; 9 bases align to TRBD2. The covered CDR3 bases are TGTGCCAGTGGCCAATTGAGCGGGGGGCGGGATGAG. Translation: CASGQLSGGRDE. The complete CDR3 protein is CASGQLSGGRDEQFF.